One and the same sample provided the 28 T cell receptor beta chains below, sequenced in a study of cytomegalovirus exposure and HLA in healthy donors. This PCR relied on a set of 60 Vbeta primers and 13 Jbeta primers. Only in-frame clones appear in the TCRdb table, and some are missing; sequencing was by immunoSEQ multiplex PCR. The repertoire holds around 160,000 clones, with roughly four fifths as singletons. The material sequenced was PBMCs. All receptors derive from a man between 45 and 60 years old in good health and CMV-seropositive.

V is TRBV23-1 and J is TRBJ1-5; D is possibly TRBD1 (5 bases). TRBV23-1 is reported as an ORF; its role is uncertain. The CDR3 contains 15 residues. V was clipped by 4 bases and J by 7 bases, with 17 bases between them. The CDR3 DNA reads as TGCGCCAGCAGTCCTCCGACAGTCGGTTGGCAGCCCCAGCATTTT. Translating it yields CASSPPTVGWQPQHF.

The gene calls are TRBV15 and TRBJ1-1; 7 bases are a match to TRBD1. This CDR3 has 13 amino acids. In germline, CDR1 is LNHNV, CDR2 YYDKDF (reference sequence). Germline trimming cut 1 base from V and 7 bases from J; bases unmatched to any gene: 3. The CDR3 reads CATSRGQGNEAFF. In DNA, the CDR3 is TGTGCCACCAGCAGAGGACAGGGCAATGAAGCTTTCTTT.

The chain recombines TRBV18 with TRBJ2-1; no definite D call. Germline V gene data show CDR1 as KGHSH and CDR2 as LQKENI. CDR3 length: 12 residues. V gave up 5 bases and J gave up 5 bases, with 7 bases separating them. CDR3 in DNA: TGTGCCAGCTCAAGAGAGGACAATGAGCAGTTCTTC. Its translation: CASSREDNEQFF.

The chain carries TRBV29-1 and TRBJ1-1, with a tentative D call TRBD1 (6 bases). The CDR3 consists of 13 residues. CDR1 SQVTM and CDR2 ANQGSEA come from the germline V gene. V lost 7 bases, J lost 0 bases, and 12 bases lay in between. The CDR3 here is CSAKRQVNTEAFF. CDR3 DNA: TGCAGCGCAAAGCGACAGGTGAACACTGAAGCTTTCTTT.

The chain is built from TRBV7-2 and TRBJ2-7, with D possibly being TRBD2 (5 bases). The V and J ends lost 5 bases and 6 bases respectively, with 20 bases between them. This CDR3 has 15 amino acids. Germline assignment: CDR1 SGHTA and CDR2 FQGNSA. DNA of the CDR3: TGTGCCAGCAGCACCGGCCGGACGCCACTAGGCGAGCAGTACTTC. Translation gives CASSTGRTPLGEQYF. The entire variable domain, with the rest obtained from reference TRBV7-2 and TRBJ2-7, is as follows: GAGVSQSPSNKVTEKGKDVELRCDPISGHTALYWYRQSLGQGLEFLIYFQGNSAPDKSGLPSDRFSAERTGGSVSTLTIQRTQQEDSAVYLCASSTGRTPLGEQYFGPGTRLTVT.

The genes are TRBV9 and TRBJ2-5; no definite D call. V lost 2 bases and J 0 bases, leaving 8 bases between the germline ends. The germline V gene encodes CDR1 SGDLS and CDR2 YYNGEE. The CDR3 totals 14 residues. This chain's CDR3 is CASSVRHNQETQYF. The CDR3 nucleotides read TGTGCCAGCAGCGTGAGGCACAACCAAGAGACCCAGTACTTC. Drawing the rest from reference TRBV9 and TRBJ2-5, the complete variable domain is DSGVTQTPKHLITATGQRVTLRCSPRSGDLSVYWYQQSLDQGLQFLIQYYNGEERAKGNILERFSAQQFPDLHSELNLSSLELGDSALYFCASSVRHNQETQYFGPGTRLLVL.

The chain links TRBV7-9 to TRBJ1-4; D ambiguous. CDR3 size: 15 residues. V lost 5 bases and J lost 0, with 10 bases in between. Looked up from germline, CDR1 is SEHNR and CDR2 is FQNEAQ (reference sequence). This chain's CDR3 is CASSGSGATNEKLFF. CDR3 DNA: TGTGCCAGCAGCGGATCGGGAGCAACTAATGAAAAACTGTTTTTT.

V is TRBV6-6 and J is TRBJ2-7; tentatively, D is TRBD1 (6 bases). Germline CDR1 is MNHNY and CDR2 is SVGAGI (reference sequence). CDR3 length: 14 residues. V was trimmed by 5 bases and J by 6 bases, leaving 17 bases between them. The CDR3 nucleotides are TGTGCCAGCAGTGGCCCACAGGGTTGGGGCGAGCAGTACTTC. Protein sequence: CASSGPQGWGEQYF.

This clone was seen once. V gene TRBV5-1 combines with J gene TRBJ2-7; D gene unclear. Deletions cut 0 bases from V and 3 bases from J, with 13 bases between. CDR3 length equals 15 residues. Germline assignment: CDR1 SGHRS and CDR2 YFSETQ. This CDR3 is CASSLASTVSYEQYF. CDR3 nucleotides: TGCGCCAGCAGCTTGGCGTCAACAGTTAGCTACGAGCAGTACTTC.

The chain carries TRBV19 and TRBJ1-5; D ambiguous. Trimming took off 4 bases at V and 7 bases at J, with 11 bases between the two ends. The germline gives CDR1 LNHDA, CDR2 SQIVND (reference sequence). This CDR3 comprises 13 residues. In DNA form, the CDR3 reads TGTGCCAGTAGTAGAGACATGGCCCAGCCCCAGCATTTT. Its protein product is CASSRDMAQPQHF.

This clone was observed a single time. This sequence joins TRBV27 and TRBJ2-1, with TRBD2 matching over 13 bases. CDR3 length: 15 residues. Germline V CDR1 and CDR2: MNHEY, SMNVEV (reference sequence). After removal of 0 bases from V and 9 bases from J, the junction contained 2 bases not matched to a gene. CDR3 DNA sequence: TGTGCCAGCAGTTTATCCCGGACTAGCGGGGGTGAGCAGTTCTTC. Protein: CASSLSRTSGGEQFF.

This rearrangement joins TRBV6-5 to TRBJ1-5; tentative D call: TRBD1 (6 bases). The ends were cut back, 6 bases at V and 0 bases at J, with 9 bases in the middle. Germline V lookup: CDR1 MNHEY, CDR2 SVGAGI. The CDR3 runs 14 residues. CDR3 amino acids: CASRPTGSNQPQHF. The CDR3 DNA follows: TGTGCCAGCAGACCGACAGGTAGCAATCAGCCCCAGCATTTT.

The chain links TRBV10-2 to TRBJ2-3, with D perhaps TRBD1 (6 bases). V was clipped by 2 bases and J by 2 bases, with 11 bases between them. The CDR3 runs 15 residues. Germline V gene lookup returns CDR1 WSHSY and CDR2 SAAADI. This chain's CDR3 is CASSENHRVTDTQYF. CDR3 coding DNA: TGCGCCAGCAGTGAGAATCACAGGGTCACAGATACGCAGTATTTT.

The chain combines TRBV5-1 with TRBJ1-1, with D tentatively TRBD1 (6 bases). Germline CDR1 and CDR2: SGHRS and YFSETQ. The CDR3 has 15 amino acids. V was shortened by 4 bases and J by 3 bases, with 16 bases between the two germline ends. In DNA, the CDR3 is TGCGCCAGCAGCGGAGTACAGGGCGCGGACACTGAAGCTTTCTTT. Its translation: CASSGVQGADTEAFF.

The chain carries TRBV7-9 and TRBJ2-3; weak D call: TRBD2 (6 bases). Trimming removed 2 bases from V and 1 base from J, with 13 bases in between. This CDR3 comprises 16 residues. The germline gives CDR1 SEHNR, CDR2 FQNEAQ (reference sequence). The CDR3 nucleotides read TGTGCCAGCAGCTTATCTCTAGGCGGGGGCACAGATACGCAGTATTTT. It codes for CASSLSLGGGTDTQYF.

The chain carries TRBV4-1 and TRBJ2-5; D perhaps matches TRBD1 (6 bases). V was shortened by 3 bases and J by 4 bases, with 15 bases between the two germline ends. Germline V gene lookup returns CDR1 MGHRA and CDR2 YSYEKL. This CDR3 region has 15 residues. The CDR3 sequence is CASSHPQGTGETQYF. The CDR3 nucleotides are TGCGCCAGCAGCCACCCTCAGGGGACCGGAGAGACCCAGTACTTC.

A remark on this clone: The sample carries other DNA sequences with the same CDR3. The chain uses TRBV7-9 and TRBJ2-7, with D possibly TRBD1 on 6 matching bases. Trimming pared 6 bases from V and 3 bases from J, leaving 9 bases between. Germline CDR1 and CDR2: SEHNR and FQNEAQ (reference sequence). The CDR3 runs to 12 residues. The CDR3 here is CASSLQGYEQYF. The CDR3 DNA sequence: TGTGCCAGCAGTTTACAGGGCTACGAGCAGTACTTC.

V gene TRBV11-2 combines with J gene TRBJ1-1; D gene ambiguous. Germline-derived CDR1 and CDR2 are SGHAT and FQNNGV. The CDR3 contains 15 residues. V was trimmed by 1 base and J by 6 bases, leaving 15 bases between them. The CDR3 DNA reads TGTGCCAGCAGCTTAGTGGGTCAGGTTTCGGCTGAAGCTTTCTTT. Translation gives CASSLVGQVSAEAFF.

The chain combines TRBV29-1 with TRBJ1-1, with D possibly being TRBD1 (5 bases). V was cut by 7 bases and J by 1 base, with 10 bases left in between. The CDR3 has 12 residues. Germline loops: CDR1 SQVTM, CDR2 ANQGSEA. Here the CDR3 reads CSGQRPNTEAFF. Here the CDR3 DNA reads TGCAGCGGACAGCGTCCGAACACTGAAGCTTTCTTT.

The rearrangement joins TRBV6-5 to TRBJ2-1, with 8 bases aligning to TRBD1. After removal of 6 bases from V and 5 bases from J, the junction contained 3 bases not matched to a gene. Looked up from germline, CDR1 is MNHEY and CDR2 is SVGAGI. The CDR3 covers 13 residues. Here the CDR3 DNA reads TGTGCCAGCAGACGGACAGGGAACAATGAGCAGTTCTTC. This encodes CASRRTGNNEQFF.

The chain is built from TRBV11-3 and TRBJ1-5; D possibly corresponds to TRBD1 (5 bases). In germline, CDR1 is SGHNT, CDR2 YENEEA. This CDR3 has 16 amino acids. The germline V and J ends were trimmed by 3 bases and 0 bases, with 12 bases remaining between them. In DNA form, the CDR3 reads TGTGCCAGCAGCTTCTCCGGGGGGGTTAGCAATCAGCCCCAGCATTTT. Residues: CASSFSGGVSNQPQHF.

The V and J genes are TRBV18 and TRBJ2-2; 8 positions agree with TRBD2. Germline V gene sequence: CDR1 KGHSH, CDR2 LQKENI. The CDR3 sequence is 17 residues long. V shed 4 bases, J shed 2 bases, and the junction held 9 bases outside the gene matches. The CDR3 nucleotides read TGTGCCAGCTCACGACCGAGGAGCGGGGGAAACACCGGGGAGCTGTTTTTT. This sequence encodes CASSRPRSGGNTGELFF. The full variable domain, completed using reference TRBV18 and TRBJ2-2, is NAGVMQNPRHLVRRRGQEARLRCSPMKGHSHVYWYRQLPEEGLKFMVYLQKENIIDESGMPKERFSAEFPKEGPSILRIQQVVRGDSAAYFCASSRPRSGGNTGELFFGEGSRLTVL.

The chain recombines TRBV7-2 with TRBJ2-3; perhaps TRBD2 as D (5 bases). Trimming pared 7 bases from V and 7 bases from J, leaving 9 bases between. From germline, CDR1 is SGHTA and CDR2 FQGNSA. The CDR3 totals 11 residues. The CDR3 DNA is TGTGCCAGCACCCCGGGAAATACGCAGTATTTT. As protein: CASTPGNTQYF.

The rearrangement uses TRBV10-3 and TRBJ2-7; D may be TRBD1 (6 bases). V was trimmed by 6 bases and J by 1 base, leaving 10 bases between them. Germline-derived CDR1 and CDR2 are ENHRY and SYGVKD. The CDR3 runs 13 residues. The CDR3 loop reads CAISPGHSYEQYF. As DNA, the CDR3 is TGTGCCATCAGCCCGGGACATTCCTACGAGCAGTACTTC.

The chain carries TRBV5-4 and TRBJ2-5; perhaps TRBD2 as D (6 bases). The J call could be wrong; TRBJ2-7 is a better fit for the DNA end. This CDR3 has 14 amino acids. CDR1 is SGHNT and CDR2 is YYREEE in the germline V gene (reference sequence). CDR3 DNA: TGTGCCAGCAGCCGGAGGGGTGATTCCTACGAGCAGTACTTC. Amino acids: CASSRRGDSYEQYF.

V and J are TRBV9 and TRBJ1-2; 7 nucleotides agree with TRBD1. The CDR3 spans 16 residues. CDR1 is SGDLS and CDR2 is YYNGEE in the germline V gene. V dropped 0 bases and J dropped 6; count of bases not matched to a gene: 11. In DNA form, the CDR3 reads TGTGCCAGCAGCGTAGGGAGACGTACAGGGGCTCATGGCTACACCTTC. It translates to CASSVGRRTGAHGYTF.

The gene calls are TRBV19 and TRBJ1-4; 11 nucleotides agree with TRBD1. The V segment lost 3 bases and the J segment 6 bases; nucleotides outside the gene matches: 3. Germline CDR1 is LNHDA and CDR2 is SQIVND (reference sequence). The CDR3 length is 15 residues. The CDR3 is CASSMGTGGHEKLFF. The CDR3 DNA is TGTGCCAGTAGTATGGGGACAGGGGGACATGAAAAACTGTTTTTT.

This clone has more than one count but fewer than ten. This chain links TRBV9 with TRBJ1-4, with 8 positions matching TRBD1. V was clipped by 2 bases and J by 8 bases; unmatched bases: 5. Germline-derived CDR1 and CDR2 are SGDLS and YYNGEE. CDR3 length: 14 amino acids. DNA of the CDR3: TGTGCCAGCAGCGTTAGCGGACAGGGAGAAAAACTGTTTTTT. It specifies CASSVSGQGEKLFF.